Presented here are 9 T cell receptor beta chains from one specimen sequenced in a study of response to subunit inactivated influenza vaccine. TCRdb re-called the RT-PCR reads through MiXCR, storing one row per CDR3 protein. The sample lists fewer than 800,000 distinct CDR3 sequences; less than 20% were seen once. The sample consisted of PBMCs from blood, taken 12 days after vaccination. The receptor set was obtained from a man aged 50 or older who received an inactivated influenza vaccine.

The CDR3 nucleotides read TGCGCCAGCAGCCCTGTAAGGGCAGGGGACGAGCAGTACTTC. It translates to CASSPVRAGDEQYF. The rearrangement uses TRBV5-1 and TRBJ2-7; tentatively, D is TRBD1 (6 bases). V lost 4 bases, J lost 5 bases, and 16 bases lay in between. The CDR3 totals 14 residues. Germline-derived CDR1 and CDR2 are SGHRS and YFSETQ.

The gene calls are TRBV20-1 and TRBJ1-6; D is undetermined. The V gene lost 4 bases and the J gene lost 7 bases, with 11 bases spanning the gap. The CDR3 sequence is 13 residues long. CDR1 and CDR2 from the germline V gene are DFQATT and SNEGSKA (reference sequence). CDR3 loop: CSAISYGNSPLHF. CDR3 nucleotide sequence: TGCAGTGCTATCTCGTACGGGAATTCACCCCTCCACTTT.

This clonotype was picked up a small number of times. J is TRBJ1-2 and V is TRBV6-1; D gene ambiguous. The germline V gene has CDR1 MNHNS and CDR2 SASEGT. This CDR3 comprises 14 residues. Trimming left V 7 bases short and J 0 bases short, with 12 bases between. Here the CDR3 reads CASNTGRTNYGYTF. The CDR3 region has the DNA TGTGCCAGCAACACCGGACGGACTAACTATGGCTACACCTTC.

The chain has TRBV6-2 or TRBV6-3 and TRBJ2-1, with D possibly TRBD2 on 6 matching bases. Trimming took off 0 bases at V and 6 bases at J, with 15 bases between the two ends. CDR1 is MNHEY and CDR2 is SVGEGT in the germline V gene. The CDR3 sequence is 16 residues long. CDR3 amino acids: CASSYSRSAGFNEQFF. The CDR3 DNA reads TGTGCCAGCAGTTACTCGAGGAGTGCGGGATTCAATGAGCAGTTCTTC.

The DNA of the CDR3 is TGTGCCAGCAGTGAATTGGAGAAGGGGACCGCTGAAGCTTTCTTT. Its translation: CASSELEKGTAEAFF. The chain couples TRBV25-1 to TRBJ1-1; a weak D match, TRBD1 (5 bases). The CDR3 is 15 amino acids. V lost 1 base and J lost 6, with 15 bases in between. CDR1 and CDR2 (germline): MGHDK, SYGVNS.

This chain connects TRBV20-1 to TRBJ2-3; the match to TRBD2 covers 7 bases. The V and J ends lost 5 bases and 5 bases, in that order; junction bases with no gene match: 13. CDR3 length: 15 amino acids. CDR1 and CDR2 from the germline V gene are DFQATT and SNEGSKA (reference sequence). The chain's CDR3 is CSAVGSSGPLDTQYF. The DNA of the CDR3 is TGCAGTGCTGTTGGGAGTAGCGGGCCCCTAGATACGCAGTATTTT.

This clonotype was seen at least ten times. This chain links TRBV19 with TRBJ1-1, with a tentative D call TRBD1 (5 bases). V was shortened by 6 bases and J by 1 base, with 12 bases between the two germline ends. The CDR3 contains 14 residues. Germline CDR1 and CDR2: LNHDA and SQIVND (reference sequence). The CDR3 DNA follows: TGTGCCAGTAGAGCCGGGACGGCGAACACTGAAGCTTTCTTT. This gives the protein CASRAGTANTEAFF.

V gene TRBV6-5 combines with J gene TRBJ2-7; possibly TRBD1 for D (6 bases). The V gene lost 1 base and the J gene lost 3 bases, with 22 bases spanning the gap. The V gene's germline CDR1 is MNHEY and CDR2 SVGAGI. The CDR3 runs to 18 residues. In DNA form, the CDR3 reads TGTGCCAGCAGTTACTTGGGGGCTAGATTTTCGGTAGGCTACGAGCAGTACTTC. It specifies CASSYLGARFSVGYEQYF.

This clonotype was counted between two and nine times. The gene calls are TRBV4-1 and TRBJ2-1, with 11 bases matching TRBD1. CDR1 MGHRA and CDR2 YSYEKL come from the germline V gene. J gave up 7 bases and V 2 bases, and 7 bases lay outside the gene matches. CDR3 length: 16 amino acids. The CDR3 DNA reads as TGCGCCAGCAGCCAATCCGGACAGGGGGCGGCGAATGAGCAGTTCTTC. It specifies CASSQSGQGAANEQFF.